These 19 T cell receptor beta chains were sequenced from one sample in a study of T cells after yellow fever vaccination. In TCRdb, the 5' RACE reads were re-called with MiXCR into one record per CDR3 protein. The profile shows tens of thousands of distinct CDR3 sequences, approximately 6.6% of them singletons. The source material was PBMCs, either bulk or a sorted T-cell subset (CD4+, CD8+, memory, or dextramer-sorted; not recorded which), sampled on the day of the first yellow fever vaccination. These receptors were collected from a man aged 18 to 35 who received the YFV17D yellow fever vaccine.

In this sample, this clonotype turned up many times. CDR3 sequence (DNA): TGTGCCAGCGCAAGAGATCGACAGGGATACGACCCCCAGCATTTT. Its protein is CASARDRQGYDPQHF. The chain uses TRBV7-9 and TRBJ1-5; 7 positions agree with TRBD1. The J segment lost 10 bases and the V segment lost 8 bases, leaving 17 bases of the junction unmatched. The CDR3 has 15 amino acids. The germline gives CDR1 SEHNR, CDR2 FQNEAQ (reference sequence).

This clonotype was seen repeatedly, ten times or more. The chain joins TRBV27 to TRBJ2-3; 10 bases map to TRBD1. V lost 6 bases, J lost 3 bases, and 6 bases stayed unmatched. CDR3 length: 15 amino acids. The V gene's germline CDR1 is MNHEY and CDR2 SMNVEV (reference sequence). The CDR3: CASSPGTGATDTQYF. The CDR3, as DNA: TGTGCCAGCAGCCCCGGGACAGGGGCGACAGATACGCAGTATTTT.

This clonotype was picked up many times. As DNA, the CDR3 is TGTGCCAGCAGTCCCGGGGATACGCAGTATTTT. It encodes CASSPGDTQYF. V is TRBV11-2 and J is TRBJ2-3; D gene ambiguous. CDR1 and CDR2 from the germline V gene are SGHAT and FQNNGV. The CDR3 covers 11 residues. V lost 6 bases to trimming and J lost 6 bases, with 7 bases between them.

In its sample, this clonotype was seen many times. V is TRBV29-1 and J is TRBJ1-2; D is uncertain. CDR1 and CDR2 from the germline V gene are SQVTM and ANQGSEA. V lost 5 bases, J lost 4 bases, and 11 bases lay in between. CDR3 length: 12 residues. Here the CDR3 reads CSVRPSSYGYTF. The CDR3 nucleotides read TGCAGCGTTCGTCCCAGCAGCTATGGCTACACCTTC.

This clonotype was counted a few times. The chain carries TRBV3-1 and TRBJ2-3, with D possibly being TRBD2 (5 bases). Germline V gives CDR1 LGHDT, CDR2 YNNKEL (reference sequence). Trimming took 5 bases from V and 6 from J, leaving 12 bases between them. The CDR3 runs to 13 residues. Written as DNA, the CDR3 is TGTGCCAGCAGCTTCGGGGTTGGGGATACGCAGTATTTT. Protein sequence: CASSFGVGDTQYF.

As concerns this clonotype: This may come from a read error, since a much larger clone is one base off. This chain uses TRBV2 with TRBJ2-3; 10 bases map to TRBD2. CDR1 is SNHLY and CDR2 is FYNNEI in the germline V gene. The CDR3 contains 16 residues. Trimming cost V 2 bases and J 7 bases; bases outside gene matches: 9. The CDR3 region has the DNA TGTGCCAGCAGTGAATCCACCAGCGGGGGGGCGTATACGCAGTATTTT. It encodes CASSESTSGGAYTQYF.

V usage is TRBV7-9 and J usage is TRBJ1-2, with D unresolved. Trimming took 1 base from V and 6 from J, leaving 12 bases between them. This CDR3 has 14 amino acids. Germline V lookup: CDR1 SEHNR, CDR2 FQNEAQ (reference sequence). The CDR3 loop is CASSLGASGHGYTF. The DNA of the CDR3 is TGTGCCAGCAGCTTAGGGGCCTCCGGCCATGGCTACACCTTC. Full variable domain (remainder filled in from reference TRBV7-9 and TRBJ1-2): DTGVSQNPRHKITKRGQNVTFRCDPISEHNRLYWYRQTLGQGPEFLTYFQNEAQLEKSRLLSDRFSAERPKGSFSTLEIQRTEQGDSAMYLCASSLGASGHGYTFGSGTRLTVV.

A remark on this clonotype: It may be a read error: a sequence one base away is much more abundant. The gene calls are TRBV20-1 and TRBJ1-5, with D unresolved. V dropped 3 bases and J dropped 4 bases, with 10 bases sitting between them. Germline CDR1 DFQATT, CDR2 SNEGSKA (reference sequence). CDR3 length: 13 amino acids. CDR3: CSARVDWNQPQHF. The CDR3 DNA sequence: TGCAGTGCTAGGGTGGACTGGAATCAGCCCCAGCATTTT.

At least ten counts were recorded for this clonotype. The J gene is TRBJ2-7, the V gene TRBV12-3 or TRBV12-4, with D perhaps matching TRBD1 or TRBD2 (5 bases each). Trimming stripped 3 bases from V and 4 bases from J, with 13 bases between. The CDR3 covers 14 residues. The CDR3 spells CASSLGQDLYEQYF. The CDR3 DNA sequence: TGTGCCAGCAGTTTGGGGCAGGACTTATACGAGCAGTACTTC.

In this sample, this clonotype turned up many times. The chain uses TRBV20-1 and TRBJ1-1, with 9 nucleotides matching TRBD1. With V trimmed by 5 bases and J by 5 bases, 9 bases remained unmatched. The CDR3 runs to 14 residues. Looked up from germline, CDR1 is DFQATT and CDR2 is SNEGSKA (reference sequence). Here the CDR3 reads CSARIGTGRTEAFF. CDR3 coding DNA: TGCAGTGCTCGAATTGGGACAGGGCGGACTGAAGCTTTCTTT.

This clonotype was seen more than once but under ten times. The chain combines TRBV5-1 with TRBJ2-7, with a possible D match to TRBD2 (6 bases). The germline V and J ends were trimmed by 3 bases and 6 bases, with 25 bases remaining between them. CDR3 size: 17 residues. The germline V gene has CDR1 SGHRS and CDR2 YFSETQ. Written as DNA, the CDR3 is TGCGCCAGCAGCTCGGGGGTCGGGGCGCAGGCCGCCTCCGAGCAGTACTTC. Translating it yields CASSSGVGAQAASEQYF.

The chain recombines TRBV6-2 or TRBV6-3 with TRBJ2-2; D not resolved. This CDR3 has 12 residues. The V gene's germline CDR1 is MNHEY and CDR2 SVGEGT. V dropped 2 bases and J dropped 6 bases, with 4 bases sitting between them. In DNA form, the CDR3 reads TGTGCCAGCAGTTACCCCCCCGGGGAGCTGTTTTTT. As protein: CASSYPPGELFF.

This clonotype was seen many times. The CDR3 nucleotides read TGTGCCAGCAGCTTTGGGACTACCATTTACGGCGGGGAGCTGTTTTTT. The encoded protein is CASSFGTTIYGGELFF. The V call is TRBV7-3, the J call TRBJ2-2, with 7 bases identical to TRBD2. This CDR3 is 16 amino acids long. Germline V gives CDR1 SGHTA, CDR2 FQGTGA. J was trimmed by 7 bases and V by 3 bases; bases with no gene match: 11.

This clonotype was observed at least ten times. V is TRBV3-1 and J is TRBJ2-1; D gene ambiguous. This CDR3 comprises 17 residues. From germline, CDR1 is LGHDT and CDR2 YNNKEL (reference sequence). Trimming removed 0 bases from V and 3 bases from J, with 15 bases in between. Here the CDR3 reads CASSQDGSRAHYNEQFF. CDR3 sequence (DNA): TGTGCCAGCAGCCAAGATGGATCCCGAGCCCACTACAATGAGCAGTTCTTC.

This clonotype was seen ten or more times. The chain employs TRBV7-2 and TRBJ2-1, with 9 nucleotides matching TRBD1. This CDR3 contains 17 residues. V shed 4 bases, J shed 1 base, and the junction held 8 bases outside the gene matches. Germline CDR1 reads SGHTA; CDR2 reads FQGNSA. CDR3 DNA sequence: TGTGCCAGCAGCTCCCCAACAGGGGGCTTGTCCTACAATGAGCAGTTCTTC. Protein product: CASSSPTGGLSYNEQFF.

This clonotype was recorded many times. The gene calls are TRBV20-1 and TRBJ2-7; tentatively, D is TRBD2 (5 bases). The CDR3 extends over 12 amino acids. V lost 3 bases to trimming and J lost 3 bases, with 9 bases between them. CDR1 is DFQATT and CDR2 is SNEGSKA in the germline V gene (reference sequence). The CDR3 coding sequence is TGCAGTGCTAGTTTCGAGGGCTACGAGCAGTACTTC. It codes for CSASFEGYEQYF.

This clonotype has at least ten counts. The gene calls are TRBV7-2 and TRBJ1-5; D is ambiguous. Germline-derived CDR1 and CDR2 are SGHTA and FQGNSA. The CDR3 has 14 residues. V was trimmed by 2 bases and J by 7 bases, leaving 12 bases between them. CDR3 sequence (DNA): TGTGCCAGCAGCTTAAGGGTTCAGGAACAGCCCCAGCATTTT. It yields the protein CASSLRVQEQPQHF.

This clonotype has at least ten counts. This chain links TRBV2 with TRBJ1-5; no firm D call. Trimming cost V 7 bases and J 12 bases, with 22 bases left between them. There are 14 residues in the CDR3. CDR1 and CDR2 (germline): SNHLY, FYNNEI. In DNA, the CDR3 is TGTGCCAGCATGAGTGGAATAACTGCTGGCTTCCAGCATTTT. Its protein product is CASMSGITAGFQHF.

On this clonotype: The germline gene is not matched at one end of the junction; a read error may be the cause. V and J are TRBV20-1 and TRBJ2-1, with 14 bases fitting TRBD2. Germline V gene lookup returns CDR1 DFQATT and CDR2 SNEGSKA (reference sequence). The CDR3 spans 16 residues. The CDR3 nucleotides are TGCTGTGCTAGGGGACTAGCGGGGGTCTCCTACAATGAGCAGTTCTTC. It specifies CCARGLAGVSYNEQFF.